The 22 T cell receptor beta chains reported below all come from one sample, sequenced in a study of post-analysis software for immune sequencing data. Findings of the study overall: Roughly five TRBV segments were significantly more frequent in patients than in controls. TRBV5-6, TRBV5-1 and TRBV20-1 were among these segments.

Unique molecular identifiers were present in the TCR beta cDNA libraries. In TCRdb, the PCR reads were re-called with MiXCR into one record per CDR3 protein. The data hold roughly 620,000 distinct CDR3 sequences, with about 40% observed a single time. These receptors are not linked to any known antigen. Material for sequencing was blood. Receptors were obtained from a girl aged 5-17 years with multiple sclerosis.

The CDR3: CASSLDGSVNQPQHF. For the CDR3, the DNA is TGCGCCAGCAGCCTCGACGGTAGCGTCAATCAGCCCCAGCATTTT. The chain carries TRBV5-1 and TRBJ1-5, with D hard to call. The germline CDR1 and CDR2 sequences are SGHRS and YFSETQ. Trimming took 4 bases from V and 3 from J, leaving 14 bases between them. The CDR3 has 15 amino acids.

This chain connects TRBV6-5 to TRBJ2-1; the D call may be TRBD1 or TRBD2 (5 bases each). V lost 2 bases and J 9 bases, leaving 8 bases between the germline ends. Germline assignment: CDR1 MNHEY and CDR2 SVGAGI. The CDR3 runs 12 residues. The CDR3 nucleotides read TGTGCCAGCAGTTACGCCGGGACTGAGCAGTTCTTC. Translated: CASSYAGTEQFF.

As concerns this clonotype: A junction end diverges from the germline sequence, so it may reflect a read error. CDR3 sequence (DNA): TGTGCCACCGGTGAAGGCGATACGCAGTATTTT. Residues: CATGEGDTQYF. V is TRBV24-1 and J is TRBJ2-3; no clear D. There are 11 residues in the CDR3. Germline V lookup: CDR1 KGHDR, CDR2 SFDVKD.

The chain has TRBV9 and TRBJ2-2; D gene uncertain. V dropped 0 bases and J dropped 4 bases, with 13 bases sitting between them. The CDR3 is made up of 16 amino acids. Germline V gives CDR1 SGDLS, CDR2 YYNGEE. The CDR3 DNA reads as TGTGCCAGCAGCGTAGGGTTGATTGGTTTCACCGGGGAGCTGTTTTTT. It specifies CASSVGLIGFTGELFF.

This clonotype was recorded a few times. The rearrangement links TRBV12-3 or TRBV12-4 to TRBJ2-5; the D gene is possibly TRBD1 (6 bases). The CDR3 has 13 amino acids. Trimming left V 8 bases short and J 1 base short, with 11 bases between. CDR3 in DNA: TGTGCCAGCCGATCCAGGGGCCAAGAGACCCAGTACTTC. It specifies CASRSRGQETQYF.

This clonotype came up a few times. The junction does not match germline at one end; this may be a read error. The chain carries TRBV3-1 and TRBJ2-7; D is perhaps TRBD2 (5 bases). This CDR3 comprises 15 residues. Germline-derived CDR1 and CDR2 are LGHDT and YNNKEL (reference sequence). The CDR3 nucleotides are TGTGCCGGCAGCCGAACCAGCGGCCACTCCTACGAGCAGTACTTC. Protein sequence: CAGSRTSGHSYEQYF.

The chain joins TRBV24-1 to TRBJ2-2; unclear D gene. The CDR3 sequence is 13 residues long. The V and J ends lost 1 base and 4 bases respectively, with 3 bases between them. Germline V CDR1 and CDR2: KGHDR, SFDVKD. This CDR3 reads CATSDFGTGELFF. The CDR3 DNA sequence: TGTGCCACCAGTGATTTCGGCACCGGGGAGCTGTTTTTT.

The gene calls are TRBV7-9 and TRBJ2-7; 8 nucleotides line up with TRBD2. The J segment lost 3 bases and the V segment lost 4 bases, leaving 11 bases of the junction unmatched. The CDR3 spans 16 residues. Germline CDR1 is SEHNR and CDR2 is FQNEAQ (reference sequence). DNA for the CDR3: TGTGCCAGCAGCTCGGGCGGCGGGAGGACAAACTACGAGCAGTACTTC. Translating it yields CASSSGGGRTNYEQYF.

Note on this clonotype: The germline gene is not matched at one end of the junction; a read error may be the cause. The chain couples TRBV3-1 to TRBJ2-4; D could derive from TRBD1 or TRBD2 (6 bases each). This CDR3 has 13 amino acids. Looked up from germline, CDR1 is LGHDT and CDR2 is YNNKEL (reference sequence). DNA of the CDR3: TGTGCCGGCAGCCAAGATTCGGGGGCCATTCAGTACTTC. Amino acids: CAGSQDSGAIQYF.

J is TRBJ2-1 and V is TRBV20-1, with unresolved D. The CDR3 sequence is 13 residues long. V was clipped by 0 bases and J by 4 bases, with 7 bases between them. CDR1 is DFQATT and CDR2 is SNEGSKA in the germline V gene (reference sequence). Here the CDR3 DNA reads TGCAGTGCTAGAGAGGCGGTTTACAATGAGCAGTTCTTC. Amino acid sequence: CSAREAVYNEQFF.

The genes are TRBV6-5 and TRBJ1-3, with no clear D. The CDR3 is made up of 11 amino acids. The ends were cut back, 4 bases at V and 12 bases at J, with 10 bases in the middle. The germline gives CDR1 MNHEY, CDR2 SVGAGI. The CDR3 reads CASSSDVGIYF. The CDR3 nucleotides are TGTGCCAGCAGTTCAGACGTGGGCATATATTTT.

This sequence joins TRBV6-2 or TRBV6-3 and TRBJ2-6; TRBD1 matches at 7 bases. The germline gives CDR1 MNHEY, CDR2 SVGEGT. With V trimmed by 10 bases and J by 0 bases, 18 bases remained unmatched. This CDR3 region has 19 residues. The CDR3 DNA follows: TGTGCCATACAATCCCCCCATGACAGGGTAGTCTCTGGGGCCAACGTCCTGACTTTC. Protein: CAIQSPHDRVVSGANVLTF.

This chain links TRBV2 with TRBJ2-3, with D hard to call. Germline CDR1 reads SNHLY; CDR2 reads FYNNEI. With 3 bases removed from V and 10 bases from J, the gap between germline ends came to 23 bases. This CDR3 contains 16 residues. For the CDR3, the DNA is TGTGCCAGCAGTGATGTTCTAGGGATACTACTCCCTGCGCAGTATTTT. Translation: CASSDVLGILLPAQYF.

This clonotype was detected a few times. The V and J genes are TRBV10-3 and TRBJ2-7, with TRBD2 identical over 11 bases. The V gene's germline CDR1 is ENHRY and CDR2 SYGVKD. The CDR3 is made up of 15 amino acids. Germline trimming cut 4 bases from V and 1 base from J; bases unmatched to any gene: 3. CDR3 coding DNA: TGTGCCATCAGTGTCGGGACTAGCGGTTCCTACGAGCAGTACTTC. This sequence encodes CAISVGTSGSYEQYF.

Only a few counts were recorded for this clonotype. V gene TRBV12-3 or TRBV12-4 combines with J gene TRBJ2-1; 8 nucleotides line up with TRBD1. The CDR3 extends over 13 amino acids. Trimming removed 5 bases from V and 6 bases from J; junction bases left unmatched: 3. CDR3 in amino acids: CASSGQGINEQFF. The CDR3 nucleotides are TGTGCCAGCAGTGGACAGGGAATCAATGAGCAGTTCTTC.

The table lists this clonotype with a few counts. The CDR3 region is CASSRNRDSLETQYF. CDR3 nucleotides: TGTGCCAGCAGTCGAAACCGGGACTCCCTAGAGACCCAGTACTTC. The chain carries TRBV27 and TRBJ2-7; D might be TRBD2 (6 bases). Judging by the DNA end, TRBJ2-5 fits better; the J call may be wrong. The CDR3 is 15 residues long. Germline CDR1 MNHEY, CDR2 SMNVEV (reference sequence).

The chain's CDR3 is CSVTTANYGYTF. In DNA, the CDR3 is TGCAGCGTTACGACAGCTAACTATGGCTACACCTTC. The rearrangement uses TRBV29-1 and TRBJ1-2, with a possible D match to TRBD1 (5 bases). In germline, CDR1 is SQVTM, CDR2 ANQGSEA. The germline V and J ends were trimmed by 5 bases and 0 bases, with 7 bases remaining between them. The length of the CDR3 is 12 residues.

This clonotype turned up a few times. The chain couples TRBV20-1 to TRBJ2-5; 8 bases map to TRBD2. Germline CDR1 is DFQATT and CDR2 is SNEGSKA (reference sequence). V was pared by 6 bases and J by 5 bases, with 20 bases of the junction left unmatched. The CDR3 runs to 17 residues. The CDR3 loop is CSALVSRVAGTGETQYF. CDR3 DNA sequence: TGCAGTGCACTGGTATCACGGGTAGCGGGGACCGGGGAGACCCAGTACTTC.

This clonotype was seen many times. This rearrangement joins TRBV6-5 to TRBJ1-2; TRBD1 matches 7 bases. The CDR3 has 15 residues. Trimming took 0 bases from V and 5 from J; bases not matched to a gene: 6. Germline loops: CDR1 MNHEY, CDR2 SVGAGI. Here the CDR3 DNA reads TGTGCCAGCAGTTACTCGACAGGGATAGGGTATGGCTACACCTTC. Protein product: CASSYSTGIGYGYTF.

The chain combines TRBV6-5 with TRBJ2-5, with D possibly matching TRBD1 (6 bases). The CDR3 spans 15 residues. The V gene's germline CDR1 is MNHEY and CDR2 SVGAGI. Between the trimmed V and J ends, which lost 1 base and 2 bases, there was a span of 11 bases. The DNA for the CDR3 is TGTGCCAGCAGTTACTGGACAGAGAAACAAGAGACCCAGTACTTC. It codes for CASSYWTEKQETQYF.

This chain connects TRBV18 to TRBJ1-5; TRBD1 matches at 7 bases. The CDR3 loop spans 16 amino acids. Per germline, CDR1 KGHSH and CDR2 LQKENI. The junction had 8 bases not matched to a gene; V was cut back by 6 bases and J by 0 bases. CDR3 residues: CASSTDRSYSNQPQHF. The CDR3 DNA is TGTGCCAGCTCGACGGACAGGAGTTATAGCAATCAGCCCCAGCATTTT.

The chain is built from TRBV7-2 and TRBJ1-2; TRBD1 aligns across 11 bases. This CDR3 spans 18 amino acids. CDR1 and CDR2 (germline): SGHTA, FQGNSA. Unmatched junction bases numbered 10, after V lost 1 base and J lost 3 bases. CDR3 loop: CASSLDARTGGRDYGYTF. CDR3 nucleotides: TGTGCCAGCAGCTTAGATGCCAGGACAGGGGGCAGGGACTATGGCTACACCTTC.